These T cell receptor beta chains were read from a single sample in a study of T-cell reconstitution after alpha-beta-depleted transplantation in children. MiXCR was run by TCRdb on the PCR reads, yielding one entry per CDR3 protein. The repertoire holds 280,000 or so distinct CDR3 sequences, with around 10% as singletons. Sequenced material: peripheral blood, taken 180 days after TCRalphabeta/CD19-depleted stem cell transplant. These receptors were taken from a male patient aged 2-15 years who had a stem cell transplant for chronic granulomatous disease, so the T cells may come from the graft donor. Both conserved end residues are part of each CDR3. The order of the fields is J gene, D gene, V gene, clone size, CDR3 DNA, CDR3 protein. The D gene is left open where the match is weak. Clone size is given for some rows only: seen once, a few or many times, or a class if the clone is expanded.

>TRBJ2-7|NA|TRBV7-6|many
TGTGCCAGCAGCTTAACTACAGGGCCCTACGAGCAGTACTTC
CASSLTTGPYEQYF
>TRBJ1-4|NA|TRBV29-1|many
TGCAGCGGGGGACGGACCTGGGGTGAAAAACTGTTTTTT
CSGGRTWGEKLFF
>TRBJ2-5|NA|TRBV12-3/TRBV12-4|many
TGTGCCAGCAGTCCCCTCCAAATCCAAGAGACCCAGTACTTC
CASSPLQIQETQYF
>TRBJ2-5|NA|TRBV5-1|many
TGCGCCAGCAGCTTGAATGGCGAGACCCAGTACTTC
CASSLNGETQYF
>TRBJ1-5|TRBD1|TRBV2|many
TGTGCCAGTTTGACAGGGGGACAGCCCCAGCATTTT
CASLTGGQPQHF
>TRBJ1-2|TRBD1|TRBV5-5|NA
TGTGCCATCAGTCGGACCGGGACAGGGGGTAACTATGGCTACACCTTC
CAISRTGTGGNYGYTF
>TRBJ2-3|NA|TRBV21-1|many
TGTGCCAGCAGCAAAGCGCGACCTAGCGGGAGCACAGATACGCAGTATTTT
CASSKARPSGSTDTQYF
>TRBJ2-2|NA|TRBV7-2|many
TGTGCCAGCAGCTTAGTAGCTCTGAACACCGGGGAGCTGTTTTTT
CASSLVALNTGELFF
>TRBJ2-4|TRBD2|TRBV28|many
TGTGCCAGCAGTTTAGAGGGGACTAGCGGGAGAAAATACATTCAGTACTTC
CASSLEGTSGRKYIQYF
>TRBJ1-2|NA|TRBV28|NA
TGTGCCAGCAGTTTAGGGCAGTATGGCGACACCTTC
CASSLGQYGDTF
>TRBJ1-2|NA|TRBV12-3/TRBV12-4|few
TGTGCCAGCAGTTTGCAAGTTGTCTATGGCTACACCTTC
CASSLQVVYGYTF
>TRBJ2-6|NA|TRBV20-1|many
TGCAGTGCTAGAGATAAGGGCTCTGGGGCCAACGTCCTGACTTTC
CSARDKGSGANVLTF
>TRBJ2-4|TRBD1|TRBV6-5|many
TGTGCCAGCAGTTACGAACCCCGGGACAGGGTAGCCAAAAACATTCAGTACTTC
CASSYEPRDRVAKNIQYF
>TRBJ2-1|TRBD1|TRBV15|many
TGTGCCACCAGCAGAGATCCGGGACAGGACGGTGAGCAGTTCTTC
CATSRDPGQDGEQFF
>TRBJ2-1|NA|TRBV29-1|many
TGCAGCGTTGTACCCCCCAATGAGCAGTTCTTC
CSVVPPNEQFF
>TRBJ2-2|NA|TRBV5-1|many
TGCGCCAGCAGCGGATCGAACACCGGGGAGCTGTTTTTT
CASSGSNTGELFF
>TRBJ2-2|NA|TRBV7-3|many
TGTGCCAGCAGACCCGGCGGCCTAGGGGGGACCGGGGAGCTGTTTTTT
CASRPGGLGGTGELFF
>TRBJ1-6|NA|TRBV6-2/TRBV6-3|many
TGTGCCAGCAGTTACCCAACAGGGCGATCACCCCTCCACTTT
CASSYPTGRSPLHF
>TRBJ1-2|TRBD1|TRBV6-2/TRBV6-3|many
TGTGCCAGCGGGGCAGGGGGCGGCTACACCTTC
CASGAGGGYTF
>TRBJ1-2|TRBD1|TRBV20-1|many
TGCAGTGCTAGAGATCTCGAGACAGGGTCCGATGGCTACACCTTC
CSARDLETGSDGYTF
>TRBJ2-7|NA|TRBV5-1|many
TGCGCCAGCAGCTTGGCCAATGGAGGGGCCGAGCAGTACTTC
CASSLANGGAEQYF
>TRBJ2-7|TRBD2|TRBV7-9|many
TGTGCCAGCAGCGCGGGACTAGCGGGAGGGCCCTCCTACGAGCAGTACTTC
CASSAGLAGGPSYEQYF
>TRBJ2-3|NA|TRBV7-9|many
TGTGCCAGCAGCTTTGAAATCCTCCGGGACCGCACAGATACGCAGTATTTT
CASSFEILRDRTDTQYF
>TRBJ2-1|NA|TRBV29-1|many
TGCAGCTCGGACAGAAATGAGCAGTTCTTC
CSSDRNEQFF
>TRBJ2-1|NA|TRBV5-8|many
TGTGCCAGCAGACCCCAGAGAGGGATGGATGAGCAGTTCTTC
CASRPQRGMDEQFF
>TRBJ2-7|NA|TRBV30|many
TGTGCCTGGAGTGTAAGTAGGGATCCGTTCGAGCAGTACTTC
CAWSVSRDPFEQYF
>TRBJ2-3|NA|TRBV7-7|many
TGTGCTAGCAGCGAGGGGCAGCCTTCCATATACGGGCAGTATTTT
CASSEGQPSIYGQYF
>TRBJ2-1|TRBD1|TRBV2|NA
TGTGCCAGCATCCAAAAAGACAGGGGGAAGGATGAGCAGTTCTTC
CASIQKDRGKDEQFF
>TRBJ2-7|NA|TRBV6-5|many
TGTGCCAGCAGTTACGCGGGGCGGTACGAGCAGTACTTC
CASSYAGRYEQYF
>TRBJ1-1|NA|TRBV7-8|many
TGTGCCAGCAGCTTAGAGGGGGGACGAAACACTGAAGCTTTCTTT
CASSLEGGRNTEAFF
>TRBJ2-3|TRBD2|TRBV2|NA
TGTGCCTTCAGTTGGGGCCGCCTGGCGGGAGGATTCAACGATACGCAGTATTTT
CAFSWGRLAGGFNDTQYF
>TRBJ1-1|NA|TRBV20-1|many
TGCAGTGCTAGATCGACTCCTGAAGCTTTCTTT
CSARSTPEAFF
>TRBJ2-1|NA|TRBV7-9|many
TGTGCCAGCAGCTTCGCGGGGAAGGATGAGCAGTTCTTC
CASSFAGKDEQFF
>TRBJ1-2|NA|TRBV12-3/TRBV12-4|many
TGTGCCAGCAGTCCCACGGGACGGAACAACTATGGCTACACCTTC
CASSPTGRNNYGYTF
>TRBJ1-5|NA|TRBV7-9|many
TGTGCCAGCAGCTTAGAAGGAGGCAGCAATCAGCCCCAGCATTTT
CASSLEGGSNQPQHF
>TRBJ2-7|TRBD2|TRBV18|NA
TGTGCCAGCTCACCCCGGACTAGCGGGGGCCAATACGAGCAGTACTTC
CASSPRTSGGQYEQYF
>TRBJ2-2|TRBD1|TRBV30|many
TGTGCCTGTGCGCTCGGGACAGGGGGCCTGGACGGGGAGCTGTTTTTT
CACALGTGGLDGELFF
>TRBJ1-5|TRBD1|TRBV11-1|many
TGTGCCAGCAGCTTAGGACAGGGGGGTATGAGCGGCAATCAGCCCCAGCATTTT
CASSLGQGGMSGNQPQHF
>TRBJ2-1|TRBD2|TRBV6-1|few
TGTGCCAGCAGGCGCAGCGGGAGGGCCTACAATGAGCAGTTCTTC
CASRRSGRAYNEQFF